This T cell receptor beta chain was profiled in a study of blood T cell dynamics during melanoma immunotherapy. Study-wide findings and caveats: Disease-control patients' PBMC repertoires became either more clonal or more diverse at W3.

Turning to this clone: Its cognate antigen is unknown.

The repertoire was sequenced with immunoSEQ multiplex PCR; TCRdb's copy has only in-frame clones and lacks some. This sample has about 8,600 clones, with less than 90% found just once. Time point in this sample: week 3, after first cycle of checkpoint inhibitor. Samples come from before therapy and from week 3 after the first blockade cycle. At 12 weeks after first infusion, RECIST 1.1 defined response for most patients. Per the germline V gene, CDR1 is MNHEY and CDR2 is SMNVEV (reference sequence). Trimming left V 2 bases short and J 2 bases short, with 9 bases between. This CDR3 is 14 amino acids long.

J is TRBJ1-1 and V is TRBV27; the D is unclear. The starting material was blood, obtained from a patient treated with checkpoint blockade. The receptor's source is a human donor with melanoma. The CDR3 DNA follows: TGTGCCAGCAGTTTACTTGACCATAACACTGAAGCTTTCTTT. Its translation: CASSLLDHNTEAFF.